Below are 32 T cell receptor beta chains sequenced from a single sample in a study of metastatic and nonmetastatic thyroid tumors. Thyroid surgery took place with no prior treatment in any patient. TCRdb reprocessed the PCR reads via MiXCR. This sample carries just over 70,000 clones, around 18% of them seen once, and the ten largest clones take 9.5% to 15%. The sequencing sample was made of blood. The receptors originated from a female donor with papillary thyroid cancer or a benign thyroid nodule (not recorded which). Some clones in this sample may be carry-over from other donors' samples.

The gene calls are TRBV5-1 and TRBJ2-2; no clear D gene. Germline assignment: CDR1 SGHRS and CDR2 YFSETQ. The V gene lost 0 bases and the J gene lost 0 bases, with 9 bases spanning the gap. This CDR3 is 16 amino acids long. CDR3 sequence (DNA): TGCGCCAGCAGCTTGGAAGTGGGCGCGAACACCGGGGAGCTGTTTTTT. It yields the protein CASSLEVGANTGELFF.

This clone was recorded at least ten times. In DNA form, the CDR3 reads TGTGCCAGTAGCGATATCGGGACTAGCGGGAGCTCCTACAATGAGCAGTTCTTC. It is translated as CASSDIGTSGSSYNEQFF. J is TRBJ2-1 and V is TRBV19, with TRBD2 matching 14 bases. Germline CDR1 is LNHDA and CDR2 is SQIVND (reference sequence). Trimming took 6 bases from V and 0 from J; bases not matched to a gene: 7. The CDR3 consists of 18 residues. The whole variable domain, filled in from reference TRBV19 and TRBJ2-1, reads DGGITQSPKYLFRKEGQNVTLSCEQNLNHDAMYWYRQDPGQGLRLIYYSQIVNDFQKGDIAEGYSVSREKKESFPLTVTSAQKNPTAFYLCASSDIGTSGSSYNEQFFGPGTRLTVL.

This clone was picked up a small number of times. This rearrangement joins TRBV6-1 to TRBJ2-7; 10 positions match TRBD1. This CDR3 has 15 amino acids. V lost 3 bases, J lost 5 bases, and 7 bases stayed unmatched. Germline CDR1 reads MNHNS; CDR2 reads SASEGT. The CDR3: CASSELGTGANEQYF. CDR3 in DNA: TGTGCCAGCAGTGAGCTAGGGACAGGGGCAAACGAGCAGTACTTC.

This clone was recorded many times. CDR3 in DNA: TGTGCCAGCAGCTACCGGGACTTCAACACTGAAGCTTTCTTT. It yields the protein CASSYRDFNTEAFF. V usage is TRBV14 and J usage is TRBJ1-1, with a possible D match to TRBD1 (5 bases). The CDR3 loop spans 14 amino acids. V was cut by 5 bases and J by 2 bases, with 12 bases left in between. Germline CDR1 is SGHDN and CDR2 is FVKESK.

This clone was recorded at least ten times. This chain joins TRBV6-4 and TRBJ2-3; TRBD2 matches at 13 bases. Germline V gene lookup returns CDR1 MRHNA and CDR2 SNTAGT. V dropped 6 bases and J dropped 1; count of bases not matched to a gene: 4. This CDR3 region has 16 residues. CDR3: CASSGLAGEGTDTQYF. In DNA, the CDR3 is TGTGCCAGCAGCGGACTAGCGGGAGAAGGCACAGATACGCAGTATTTT.

At least ten counts were recorded for this clone. The V call is TRBV11-2, the J call TRBJ2-3, with D hard to call. Germline values: CDR1 SGHAT, CDR2 FQNNGV. The CDR3 is made up of 13 amino acids. Between the trimmed V and J ends, which lost 1 base and 1 base, there was a span of 3 bases. DNA of the CDR3: TGTGCCAGCAGCTTAGGAGGCACAGATACGCAGTATTTT. Amino acid sequence: CASSLGGTDTQYF. Looking up the rest from reference TRBV11-2 and TRBJ2-3 gives the full variable domain: EAGVAQSPRYKIIEKRQSVAFWCNPISGHATLYWYQQILGQGPKLLIQFQNNGVVDDSQLPKDRFSAERLKGVDSTLKIQPAKLEDSAVYLCASSLGGTDTQYFGPGTRLTVL.

This clone was found many times. The chain couples TRBV20-1 to TRBJ2-7; 9 nucleotides align to TRBD1. The V gene end was trimmed by 6 bases and the J gene end by 7 bases; junction bases not matched to a gene: 16. Germline assignment: CDR1 DFQATT and CDR2 SNEGSKA (reference sequence). CDR3 size: 15 residues. This CDR3 reads CSALPGGQGRGEQYF. The CDR3 bases are TGCAGTGCGTTGCCCGGGGGACAGGGTCGGGGGGAGCAGTACTTC.

This chain links TRBV5-6 with TRBJ1-2; D gene unclear. CDR1 and CDR2 (germline): SGHDT, YYEEEE. This CDR3 is 13 amino acids long. V was trimmed by 0 bases and J by 4 bases, leaving 7 bases between them. As DNA, the CDR3 is TGTGCCAGCAGCTTGGTGGGTCCCTATGGCTACACCTTC. Translation: CASSLVGPYGYTF.

This clone appeared many times. This chain links TRBV6-5 with TRBJ2-7; TRBD1 matches at 10 bases. In germline, CDR1 is MNHEY, CDR2 SVGAGI. Trimming took 0 bases from V and 4 from J; bases not matched to a gene: 0. CDR3 length equals 14 residues. The CDR3 DNA sequence: TGTGCCAGCAGTTACTCGGACAGGGGGTACGAGCAGTACTTC. Translated: CASSYSDRGYEQYF.

This clone was picked up many times. V gene TRBV4-2 combines with J gene TRBJ2-7, with a tentative D call TRBD1 (6 bases). The V end was cut by 3 bases, the J end by 0 bases, with 12 bases between. The CDR3 loop spans 15 amino acids. The germline V gene encodes CDR1 LGHNA and CDR2 YNFKEQ. CDR3 bases: TGTGCCAGCAGCCATTCGACAGGACGCTCCTACGAGCAGTACTTC. As protein: CASSHSTGRSYEQYF.

This rearrangement joins TRBV5-4 to TRBJ2-3; 8 nucleotides line up with TRBD2. The V gene's germline CDR1 is SGHNT and CDR2 YYREEE (reference sequence). This CDR3 has 15 amino acids. V lost 0 bases and J lost 3; bases outside the gene matches: 3. Written as DNA, the CDR3 is TGTGCCAGCAGCTTGGGACTAGCGCCGACAGATACGCAGTATTTT. Translated: CASSLGLAPTDTQYF.

Turning to this clone: Being one base from a much bigger clone, this may be a read error. CDR3 region: CASIPGGTSVQDTQYF. The CDR3 DNA reads as TGCGCCAGCATCCCCGGGGGAACTTCCGTCCAAGATACGCAGTATTTT. V usage is TRBV5-1 and J usage is TRBJ2-3; maybe TRBD2 (6 bases). Germline assignment: CDR1 SGHRS and CDR2 YFSETQ. The CDR3 loop spans 16 amino acids. V lost 6 bases to trimming and J lost 5 bases, with 22 bases between them.

This clone was seen a handful of times. The J gene is TRBJ1-2, the V gene TRBV6-1, with 12 bases fitting TRBD1. Germline V lookup: CDR1 MNHNS, CDR2 SASEGT. CDR3 length: 15 amino acids. V shed 2 bases and J 7 bases; nucleotides not matched to a gene: 5. The chain's CDR3 is CASSESGTGGVGYTF. The CDR3 DNA sequence: TGTGCCAGCAGTGAATCCGGGACAGGGGGCGTTGGCTACACCTTC.

This clone showed up many times. The CDR3 region is CATSDLDRAYGYTF. CDR3 coding DNA: TGTGCCACCAGTGATTTGGACAGGGCGTATGGCTACACCTTC. This sequence joins TRBV24-1 and TRBJ1-2; 7 bases are shared with TRBD1. Germline V gene data show CDR1 as KGHDR and CDR2 as SFDVKD. The CDR3 extends over 14 amino acids. The trim removed 0 bases at V and 5 bases at J, leaving 2 bases unmatched.

This clone was counted a few times. The gene calls are TRBV28 and TRBJ1-2; D call uncertain. In germline, CDR1 is MDHEN, CDR2 SYDVKM. V was cut by 3 bases and J by 0 bases, with 5 bases left in between. This CDR3 is 13 amino acids long. DNA for the CDR3: TGTGCCAGCAGTTTGCGGACTAACTATGGCTACACCTTC. Amino acid sequence: CASSLRTNYGYTF.

There are many counts of this clone. The rearrangement links TRBV19 to TRBJ2-7, with D possibly being TRBD2 (6 bases). The CDR3 spans 15 residues. Germline assignment: CDR1 LNHDA and CDR2 SQIVND (reference sequence). Trimming left V 1 base short and J 7 bases short, with 17 bases between. The CDR3 protein is CASSIVGGSTWEQYF. DNA for the CDR3: TGTGCCAGTAGTATAGTAGGAGGGAGCACGTGGGAGCAGTACTTC.

This clone was recorded at least ten times. The rearrangement joins TRBV4-1 to TRBJ2-2; 10 bases line up with TRBD2. The CDR3 spans 17 residues. V lost 1 base and J lost 4; bases outside the gene matches: 6. Germline V gives CDR1 MGHRA, CDR2 YSYEKL. The CDR3 spells CASSQARAGGGTGELFF. The DNA for the CDR3 is TGCGCCAGCAGCCAAGCGAGAGCGGGAGGGGGCACCGGGGAGCTGTTTTTT.

This clone was observed at least ten times. The chain uses TRBV27 and TRBJ2-1, with 8 nucleotides matching TRBD2. CDR1 is MNHEY and CDR2 is SMNVEV in the germline V gene (reference sequence). The CDR3 covers 15 residues. J gave up 8 bases and V 6 bases, and 12 bases lay outside the gene matches. CDR3: CASSSYGLAGDEQFF. In DNA, the CDR3 is TGTGCCAGCAGCTCTTATGGACTAGCTGGGGATGAGCAGTTCTTC.

This clone has a count of ten or more. This sequence joins TRBV19 and TRBJ2-1, with a tentative D call TRBD2 (5 bases). The CDR3 length is 14 residues. With 7 bases removed from V and 6 bases from J, the gap between germline ends came to 16 bases. The germline CDR1 and CDR2 sequences are LNHDA and SQIVND (reference sequence). The CDR3 nucleotides are TGTGCCAGTATCTCTAAGGGAGCCCGCAATGAGCAGTTCTTC. Protein sequence: CASISKGARNEQFF.

This clone was observed at least ten times. This chain joins TRBV27 and TRBJ1-6, with D tentatively TRBD1 (6 bases). Trimming stripped 7 bases from V and 10 bases from J, with 11 bases between. CDR3 length equals 12 residues. The germline V gene has CDR1 MNHEY and CDR2 SMNVEV (reference sequence). CDR3 loop: CASTNRVSPLHF. The CDR3, as DNA: TGTGCCAGCACCAACAGGGTCTCACCCCTCCACTTT.

The chain recombines TRBV6-1 with TRBJ2-7, with 7 bases lining up with TRBD1. The CDR3 length is 15 residues. The germline V gene encodes CDR1 MNHNS and CDR2 SASEGT. The V segment lost 1 base and the J segment 3 bases; nucleotides outside the gene matches: 6. In DNA, the CDR3 is TGTGCCAGCAGTGAAGGACAGGGCGGGTTCTACGAGCAGTACTTC. Its translation: CASSEGQGGFYEQYF.

This clone has more than one count but fewer than ten. A clone one base away is much larger, so this may be a read error. J is TRBJ1-4 and V is TRBV25-1, with no clear D. Trimming stripped 3 bases from V and 7 bases from J, with 6 bases between. In germline, CDR1 is MGHDK, CDR2 SYGVNS. CDR3 length equals 12 residues. CDR3 coding DNA: TGTGCCAGCAGTGAGCACGGTGAAAAACTGTTTTTT. Its translation: CASSEHGEKLFF.

This clone appeared a few times. V gene TRBV7-8 combines with J gene TRBJ2-6, with D perhaps being TRBD1 or TRBD2 (6 bases each). From germline, CDR1 is SGHVS and CDR2 FQNEAQ. The CDR3 extends over 18 amino acids. The ends were cut back, 8 bases at V and 2 bases at J, with 22 bases in the middle. As DNA, the CDR3 is TGTGCCAGCTTTATAGGGTGGGGGGCGCAGACTGGGGCCAACGTCCTGACTTTC. As protein: CASFIGWGAQTGANVLTF.

This clone was recorded many times. The chain has TRBV9 and TRBJ2-1; 9 positions match TRBD2. CDR3 length equals 14 residues. V shed 0 bases, J shed 9 bases, and the junction held 4 bases outside the gene matches. CDR1 is SGDLS, CDR2 YYNGEE, per germline. The CDR3: CASSVVSGGLEQFF. The CDR3 coding sequence is TGTGCCAGCAGCGTAGTGAGCGGGGGGCTTGAGCAGTTCTTC.

This clone came up many times. The genes are TRBV30 and TRBJ2-3; 8 nucleotides agree with TRBD2. CDR3 size: 14 residues. CDR1 and CDR2 from the germline V gene are GTSNPN and SVGIG (reference sequence). Germline trimming cut 0 bases from V and 5 bases from J; bases unmatched to any gene: 4. The CDR3 DNA sequence: TGTGCCTGGAGTGTAACGCTAGCGGGAGATACGCAGTATTTT. Its translation is CAWSVTLAGDTQYF.

This clone was detected once. The chain joins TRBV5-1 to TRBJ2-2; D ambiguous. The CDR3 has 16 amino acids. The ends were cut back, 4 bases at V and 2 bases at J, with 15 bases in the middle. CDR1 and CDR2 (germline): SGHRS, YFSETQ. CDR3 protein: CASSHEPKANTGELFF. In DNA form, the CDR3 reads TGCGCCAGCAGCCACGAGCCGAAAGCAAACACCGGGGAGCTGTTTTTT.

This clone appeared many times. At the DNA level, this CDR3 is encoded by other sequences in the same sample as well. The chain combines TRBV2 with TRBJ2-5, with 13 positions matching TRBD2. Germline values: CDR1 SNHLY, CDR2 FYNNEI. The CDR3 spans 17 residues. V lost 6 bases to trimming and J lost 2 bases; unmatched junction nucleotides: 9. CDR3 bases: TGTGCCAGCAGGAAAACTCCGGGACTAGCGGGACAAGAGACCCAGTACTTC. Its protein product is CASRKTPGLAGQETQYF.

Many counts were recorded for this clone. The V gene is TRBV20-1, the J gene TRBJ2-7; TRBD2 agrees at 8 bases. V lost 6 bases, J lost 0 bases, and 10 bases stayed unmatched. The CDR3 is 15 residues long. The germline V gene encodes CDR1 DFQATT and CDR2 SNEGSKA (reference sequence). CDR3 protein: CSANRAGVSSYEQYF. CDR3 coding DNA: TGCAGTGCAAATAGAGCGGGAGTAAGCTCCTACGAGCAGTACTTC.

The chain carries TRBV5-1 and TRBJ2-5; D might be TRBD2 (5 bases). CDR3 length equals 16 residues. V lost 4 bases to trimming and J lost 5 bases, with 21 bases between them. In germline, CDR1 is SGHRS, CDR2 YFSETQ. The CDR3 is CASSPWGVPLAETQYF. The CDR3 bases are TGCGCCAGCAGCCCGTGGGGAGTCCCCCTGGCGGAGACCCAGTACTTC.

This clone was recorded many times. The chain recombines TRBV14 with TRBJ2-3; D gene uncertain. Per the germline V gene, CDR1 is SGHDN and CDR2 is FVKESK. With 3 bases removed from V and 6 bases from J, the gap between germline ends came to 7 bases. This CDR3 has 12 residues. CDR3 DNA: TGTGCCAGCAGCCACGGACGGGATACGCAGTATTTT. This gives the protein CASSHGRDTQYF.

This clone was recorded many times. The DNA for the CDR3 is TGTGCCAGCAGTCCACTGTACAGGGGGCTTGGGGAGCAGTACTTC. It translates to CASSPLYRGLGEQYF. The chain has TRBV6-1 and TRBJ2-7; 9 bases fit TRBD1. CDR1 is MNHNS and CDR2 is SASEGT in the germline V gene. The CDR3 runs to 15 residues. Germline trimming cut 5 bases from V and 7 bases from J; bases unmatched to any gene: 12.

Many counts were recorded for this clone. This chain connects TRBV9 to TRBJ1-3, with a possible D match to TRBD1 (5 bases). This CDR3 is built from 14 residues. Germline loops: CDR1 SGDLS, CDR2 YYNGEE. Trimming removed 4 bases from V and 1 base from J, with 9 bases in between. The CDR3 nucleotides read TGTGCCAGCAGCCCGGGGGGGTCTGGAAACACCATATATTTT. It codes for CASSPGGSGNTIYF.